The 10 T cell receptor beta chains given below trace back to one sample, sequenced in a study of T-cell reconstitution after alpha-beta-depleted transplantation in children. Preparation of the TCRbeta library was carried out with unique molecular identifiers. One entry per CDR3 protein, called by TCRdb with MiXCR from the PCR reads. The sample records about 610,000 distinct CDR3 sequences, roughly 10% being singletons. This specimen was PBMCs from the stem cell graft donor, taken from the stem cell graft. The source of these receptors is a human donor who donated a stem cell graft to a child with acute myeloid leukemia.

This chain connects TRBV20-1 to TRBJ2-3, with 7 bases that match TRBD2. Germline V CDR1 and CDR2: DFQATT, SNEGSKA (reference sequence). CDR3 length: 14 amino acids. V dropped 7 bases and J dropped 2; count of bases not matched to a gene: 9. CDR3 sequence reads: CSGEGGTTTDTQYF. DNA for the CDR3: TGCAGTGGGGAGGGCGGGACCACCACAGATACGCAGTATTTT.

V is TRBV18 and J is TRBJ2-2; D ambiguous. Trimming pared 5 bases from V and 0 bases from J, leaving 13 bases between. The CDR3 sequence is 16 residues long. Germline values: CDR1 KGHSH, CDR2 LQKENI. The CDR3 nucleotides are TGTGCCAGCTCAGCCGATCACCTTTCGAACACCGGGGAGCTGTTTTTT. Protein sequence: CASSADHLSNTGELFF.

The genes are TRBV15 and TRBJ2-7, with D unresolved. Trimming pared 8 bases from V and 0 bases from J, leaving 14 bases between. The CDR3 loop spans 14 amino acids. Per the germline V gene, CDR1 is LNHNV and CDR2 is YYDKDF (reference sequence). The CDR3 DNA is TGTGCCACCGGTTCGCCGGGTATCTCCTACGAGCAGTACTTC. Its translation is CATGSPGISYEQYF.

The J gene is TRBJ2-7, the V gene TRBV7-2, with D possibly called TRBD1 or TRBD2 (5 bases each). This CDR3 has 13 residues. Looked up from germline, CDR1 is SGHTA and CDR2 is FQGNSA. Trimming stripped 3 bases from V and 5 bases from J, with 11 bases between. Here the CDR3 DNA reads TGTGCCAGCAGCTTGAAGGGGAGTAACGAGCAGTACTTC. Translated: CASSLKGSNEQYF.

The chain carries TRBV6-2 or TRBV6-3 and TRBJ2-1, with D maybe TRBD2 (5 bases). The CDR3 runs to 14 residues. Germline lookup yields CDR1 MNHEY and CDR2 SVGEGT. The V end lost 7 bases, the J end lost 5 bases, and 15 bases lay between the germline ends. CDR3 residues: CASTMGRRDNEQFF. The CDR3, as DNA: TGTGCCAGCACCATGGGGAGAAGGGACAATGAGCAGTTCTTC.

This clonotype occurred a few times. The chain couples TRBV20-1 to TRBJ2-7; D uncertain. CDR3 length: 15 residues. Germline values: CDR1 DFQATT, CDR2 SNEGSKA (reference sequence). V was cut by 6 bases and J by 3 bases, with 21 bases left in between. CDR3 loop: CSARTQRVVGYEQYF. The CDR3 nucleotides are TGCAGTGCCAGAACCCAACGGGTTGTTGGCTACGAGCAGTACTTC.

In this sample, this clonotype turned up a few times. The chain links TRBV20-1 to TRBJ2-7, with a tentative D call TRBD2 (6 bases). V dropped 5 bases and J dropped 6 bases, with 14 bases sitting between them. Germline V gene data show CDR1 as DFQATT and CDR2 as SNEGSKA (reference sequence). The CDR3 covers 12 residues. The CDR3: CSAPRPGGEQYF. The CDR3 DNA sequence: TGCAGTGCTCCCCGCCCCGGGGGCGAGCAGTACTTC.

V gene TRBV6-4 combines with J gene TRBJ2-1; D is ambiguous. Between the trimmed V and J ends, which lost 0 bases and 6 bases, there was a span of 9 bases. The CDR3 has 14 residues. The germline V gene encodes CDR1 MRHNA and CDR2 SNTAGT. This CDR3 reads CASSDSQARNEQFF. The CDR3 bases are TGTGCCAGCAGTGACTCTCAGGCCCGCAATGAGCAGTTCTTC.

This clonotype turned up a few times. CDR3 DNA sequence: TGCAGCGTTGTCAGTGTGAGCAATCAGCCCCAGCATTTT. Protein product: CSVVSVSNQPQHF. J is TRBJ1-5 and V is TRBV29-1, with unresolved D. Per the germline V gene, CDR1 is SQVTM and CDR2 is ANQGSEA. Trimming cost V 4 bases and J 1 base, with 8 bases left between them. The CDR3 loop spans 13 amino acids.

The sample holds a few counts of this clonotype. For the CDR3, the DNA is TGTGCCAGCAGACCCTTACTAGCGCGGAGCTCCTACGAGCAGTACTTC. Its protein product is CASRPLLARSSYEQYF. This chain joins TRBV6-2 or TRBV6-3 and TRBJ2-7; TRBD2 matches 7 bases. The junction had 11 bases not matched to a gene; V was cut back by 6 bases and J by 0 bases. From germline, CDR1 is MNHEY and CDR2 SVGEGT. CDR3 length: 16 amino acids.